This T cell receptor (beta chain) was profiled in a study of shared clonotypes between healthy human individuals. Study conclusions and caveats: The study's rarefaction showed incomplete sorted-subset sequencing despite large depth.

About this clone: Its antigen is still unknown.

Donors were healthy HIV-negative adults without recently reported acute infections or vaccinations. The CDR3 loop spans 15 amino acids. Trimming cost V 5 bases and J 4 bases, with 15 bases left between them. Germline V CDR1 and CDR2: MDHEN, SYDVKM. In replicate PCRs of sorted subsets, 150 to 200 ng DNA, tens of thousands of T cell genomes, was used. Original processing methods: Filtering differed because ImmunoSEQ produced junction-only sequences that carried no quality scores. The repertoire was sequenced with immunoSEQ multiplex PCR; TCRdb's copy has only in-frame clones and lacks some. V, J and clone size are those of that table, while D and trimming were read from the DNA. Among over a million clones listed, nearly 99% were seen once.

This TCR came from a man aged 25 to 45 in good health. The chain links TRBV28 to TRBJ1-5, with D possibly being TRBD1 (6 bases). Specimen: naive CD4+ T cells sorted from blood. Sample subset: CD45RA+ positively selected. The CDR3, as DNA: TGTGCCAGCAGTGTACCGGGACATATGAATCAGCCCCAGCATTTT. This translates into CASSVPGHMNQPQHF.